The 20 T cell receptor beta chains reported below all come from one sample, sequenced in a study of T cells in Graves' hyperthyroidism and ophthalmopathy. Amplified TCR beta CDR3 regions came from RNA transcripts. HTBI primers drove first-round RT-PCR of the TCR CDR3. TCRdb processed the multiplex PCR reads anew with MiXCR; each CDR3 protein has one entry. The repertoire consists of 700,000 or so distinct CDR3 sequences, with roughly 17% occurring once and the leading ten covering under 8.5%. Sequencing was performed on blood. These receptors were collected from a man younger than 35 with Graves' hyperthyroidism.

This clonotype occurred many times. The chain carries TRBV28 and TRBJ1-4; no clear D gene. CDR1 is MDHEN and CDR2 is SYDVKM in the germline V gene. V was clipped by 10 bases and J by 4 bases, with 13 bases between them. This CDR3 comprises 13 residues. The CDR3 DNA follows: TGTGCCAACGCCGGGCCCTATAATGAAAAACTGTTTTTT. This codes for CANAGPYNEKLFF.

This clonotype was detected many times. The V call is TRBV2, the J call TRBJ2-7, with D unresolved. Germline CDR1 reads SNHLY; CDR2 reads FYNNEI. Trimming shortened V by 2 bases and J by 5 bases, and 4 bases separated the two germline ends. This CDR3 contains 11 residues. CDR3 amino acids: CASSEYHEQYF. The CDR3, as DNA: TGTGCCAGCAGTGAATACCACGAGCAGTACTTC.

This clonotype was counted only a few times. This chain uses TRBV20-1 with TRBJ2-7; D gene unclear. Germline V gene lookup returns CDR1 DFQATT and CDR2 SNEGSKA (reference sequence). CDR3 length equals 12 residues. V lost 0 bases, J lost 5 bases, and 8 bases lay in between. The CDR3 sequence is CSARDLGNEQYF. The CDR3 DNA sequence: TGCAGTGCTAGAGATTTGGGGAACGAGCAGTACTTC.

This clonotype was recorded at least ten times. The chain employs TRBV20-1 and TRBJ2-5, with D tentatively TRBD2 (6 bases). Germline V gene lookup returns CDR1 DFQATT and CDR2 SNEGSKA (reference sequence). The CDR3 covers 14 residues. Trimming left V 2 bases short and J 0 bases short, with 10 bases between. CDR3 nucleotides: TGCAGTGCTAGACTAGCGACCTACCAAGAGACCCAGTACTTC. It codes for CSARLATYQETQYF.

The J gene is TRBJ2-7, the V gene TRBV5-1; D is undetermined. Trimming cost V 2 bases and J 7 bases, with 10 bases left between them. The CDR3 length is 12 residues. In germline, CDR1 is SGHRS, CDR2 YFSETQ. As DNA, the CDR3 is TGCGCCAGCAGCTTAACGACGGCTGAGCAGTACTTC. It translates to CASSLTTAEQYF.

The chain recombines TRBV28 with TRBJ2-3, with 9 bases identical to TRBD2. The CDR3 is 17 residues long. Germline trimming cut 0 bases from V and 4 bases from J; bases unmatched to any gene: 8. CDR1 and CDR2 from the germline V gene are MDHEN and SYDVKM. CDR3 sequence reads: CASSLWGGGRGSDTQYF. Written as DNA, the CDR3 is TGTGCCAGCAGTTTATGGGGGGGCGGGAGGGGGTCAGATACGCAGTATTTT.

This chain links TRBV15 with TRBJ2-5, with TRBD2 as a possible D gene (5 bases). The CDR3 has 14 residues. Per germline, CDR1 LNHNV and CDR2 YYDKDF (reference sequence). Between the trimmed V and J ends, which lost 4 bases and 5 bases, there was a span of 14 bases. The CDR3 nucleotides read TGTGCCACCAGCAACCTGGACTTGGGGGAGACCCAGTACTTC. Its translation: CATSNLDLGETQYF.

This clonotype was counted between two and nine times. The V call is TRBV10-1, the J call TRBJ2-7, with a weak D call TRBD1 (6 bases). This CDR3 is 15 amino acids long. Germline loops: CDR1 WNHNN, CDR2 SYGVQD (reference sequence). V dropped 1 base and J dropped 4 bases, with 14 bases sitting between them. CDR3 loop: CASSEYRAASYEQYF. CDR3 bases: TGCGCCAGCAGTGAGTACAGGGCAGCAAGTTACGAGCAGTACTTC.

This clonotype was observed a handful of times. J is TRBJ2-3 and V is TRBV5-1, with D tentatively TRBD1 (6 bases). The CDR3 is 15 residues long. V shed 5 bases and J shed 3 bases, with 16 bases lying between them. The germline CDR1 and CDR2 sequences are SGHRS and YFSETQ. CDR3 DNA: TGCGCCAGCAGGGGAGCAGGGGTATTTACAGATACGCAGTATTTT. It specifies CASRGAGVFTDTQYF.

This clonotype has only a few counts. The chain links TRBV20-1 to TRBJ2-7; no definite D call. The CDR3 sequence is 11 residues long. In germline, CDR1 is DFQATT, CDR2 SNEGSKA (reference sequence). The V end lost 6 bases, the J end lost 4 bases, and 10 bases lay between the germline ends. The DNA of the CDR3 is TGCAGTGCCCTCGACCTATACGAGCAGTACTTC. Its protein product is CSALDLYEQYF.

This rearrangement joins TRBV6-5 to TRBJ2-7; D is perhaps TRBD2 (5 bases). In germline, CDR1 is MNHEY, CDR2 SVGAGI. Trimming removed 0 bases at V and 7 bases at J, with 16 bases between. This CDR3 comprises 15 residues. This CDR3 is CASSYSGGQVSEQYF. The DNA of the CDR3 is TGTGCCAGCAGTTACTCCGGCGGGCAGGTCAGTGAGCAGTACTTC.

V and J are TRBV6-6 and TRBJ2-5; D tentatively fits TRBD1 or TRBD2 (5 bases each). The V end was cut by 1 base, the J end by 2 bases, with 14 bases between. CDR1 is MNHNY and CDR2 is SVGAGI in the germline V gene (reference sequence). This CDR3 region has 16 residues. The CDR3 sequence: CASSYFSGTAQETQYF. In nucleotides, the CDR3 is TGTGCCAGCAGTTACTTTTCCGGGACGGCGCAAGAGACCCAGTACTTC.

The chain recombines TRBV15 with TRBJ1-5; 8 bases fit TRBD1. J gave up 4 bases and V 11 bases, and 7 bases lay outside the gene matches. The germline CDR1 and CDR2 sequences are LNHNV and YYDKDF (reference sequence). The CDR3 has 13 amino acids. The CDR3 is CAASDRVNQPQHF. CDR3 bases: TGTGCCGCCTCGGACAGGGTTAATCAGCCCCAGCATTTT.

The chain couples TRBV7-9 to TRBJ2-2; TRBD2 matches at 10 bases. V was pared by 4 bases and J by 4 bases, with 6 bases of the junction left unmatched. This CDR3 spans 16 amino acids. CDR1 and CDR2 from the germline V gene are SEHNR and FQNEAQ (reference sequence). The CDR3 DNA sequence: TGTGCCAGCAGCTCAGCGGGACTAGCGCGCACCGGGGAGCTGTTTTTT. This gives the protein CASSSAGLARTGELFF.

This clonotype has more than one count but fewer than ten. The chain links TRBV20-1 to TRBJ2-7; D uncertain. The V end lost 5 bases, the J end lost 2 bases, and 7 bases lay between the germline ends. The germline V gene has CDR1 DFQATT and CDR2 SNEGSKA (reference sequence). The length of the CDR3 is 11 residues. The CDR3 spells CSAVEAYEQYF. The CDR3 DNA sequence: TGCAGTGCTGTCGAGGCCTACGAGCAGTACTTC.

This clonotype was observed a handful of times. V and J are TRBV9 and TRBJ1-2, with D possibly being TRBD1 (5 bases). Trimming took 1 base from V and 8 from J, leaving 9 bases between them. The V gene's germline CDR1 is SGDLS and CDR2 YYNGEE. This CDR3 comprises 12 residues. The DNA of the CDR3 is TGTGCCAGCAGCGTAACGGGACTCGGCTACACCTTC. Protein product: CASSVTGLGYTF.

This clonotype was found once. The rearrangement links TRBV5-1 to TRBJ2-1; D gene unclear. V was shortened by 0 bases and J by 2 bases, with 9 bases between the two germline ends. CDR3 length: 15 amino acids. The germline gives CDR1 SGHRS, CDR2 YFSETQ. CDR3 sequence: CASSLGARTYNEQFF. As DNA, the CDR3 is TGCGCCAGCAGCTTGGGGGCGCGAACCTACAATGAGCAGTTCTTC.

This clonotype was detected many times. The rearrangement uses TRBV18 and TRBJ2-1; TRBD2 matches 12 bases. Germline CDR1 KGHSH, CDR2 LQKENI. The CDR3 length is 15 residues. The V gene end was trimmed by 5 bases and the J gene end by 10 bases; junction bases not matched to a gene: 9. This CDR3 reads CASSASSGRAREQFF. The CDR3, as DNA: TGTGCCAGCTCAGCCTCTAGCGGGAGGGCCCGGGAGCAGTTCTTC.

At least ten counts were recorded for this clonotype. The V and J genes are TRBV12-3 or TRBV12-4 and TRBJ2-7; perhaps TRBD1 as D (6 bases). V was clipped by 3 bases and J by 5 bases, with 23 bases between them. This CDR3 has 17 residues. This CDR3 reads CASSFWAGAANSDEQYF. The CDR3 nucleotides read TGTGCCAGCAGTTTCTGGGCAGGGGCCGCAAATAGCGACGAGCAGTACTTC.

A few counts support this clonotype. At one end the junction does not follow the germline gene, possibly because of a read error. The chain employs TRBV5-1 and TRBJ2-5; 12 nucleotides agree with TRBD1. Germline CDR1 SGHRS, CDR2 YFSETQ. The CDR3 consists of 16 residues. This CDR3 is CTSTLGDRGRQETQYF. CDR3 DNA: TGCACCAGCACCCTCGGGGACAGGGGGCGCCAAGAGACCCAGTACTTC. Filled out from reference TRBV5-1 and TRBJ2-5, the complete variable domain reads KAGVTQTPRYLIKTRGQQVTLSCSPISGHRSVSWYQQTPGQGLQFLFEYFSETQRNKGNFPGRFSGRQFSNSRSEMNVSTLELGDSALYLCTSTLGDRGRQETQYFGPGTRLLVL.